This T cell receptor beta chain was recovered during a study of blood T cells in healthy people across ages. The germline CDR1 and CDR2 sequences are MNHEY and SVGAGI. CDR3 length: 14 amino acids. PCR was performed a second time for roughly 7 to 12 cycles using a sample-barcoded 5' primer and a J-beta primer mix. A single record per CDR3 protein comes from TCRdb applying MiXCR to the 5' RACE reads. The data show around 1.5 million distinct CDR3 sequences, with roughly 40% seen just once and 7% to 9.5% held by the top ten. Study observations and caveats: It was the long-lived donors that had more naive CD4+ cells and higher diversity than aged donors.

This clonotype is a singleton in its sample. Its target is not known. This chain joins TRBV6-5 and TRBJ2-4; TRBD1 might be the D (7 bases). The DNA end lines up better with TRBJ2-7; the J call may be wrong. The TCR comes from a woman younger than 30 in good health. The sample consisted of blood. The DNA of the CDR3 is TGTGCCAGCAGTGCGGGACAGAAGACCTACGAGCAGTACTTC. Protein sequence: CASSAGQKTYEQYF.